The 29 T cell receptor beta chains presented below share a single source sample, sequenced in a study of T-cell reconstitution after alpha-beta-depleted transplantation in children. Unique molecular identifiers tagged the TCRbeta library. Each CDR3 protein gets one entry after TCRdb re-called the PCR reads with MiXCR. The top ten clones hold about 4.8% of a sample with under 250,000 distinct CDR3 sequences, roughly a quarter of them seen once. The sequences come from PBMCs, mostly from graft donor cells, collected 360 days after TCRalphabeta/CD19-depleted stem cell transplant. The receptors were gathered from a female patient aged 2 to 10 who had a stem cell transplant for congenital amegakaryocytic thrombocytopenia, so the T cells may come from the graft donor.

Concerning this clonotype: The junction differs from germline at one of its ends, possibly a read error. CDR3 residues: CSAEAGHYGHTF. CDR3 nucleotide sequence: TGCAGTGCTGAGGCGGGGCATTATGGCCACACCTTC. The chain carries TRBV20-1 and TRBJ1-2, with a possible D match to TRBD1 (5 bases). The V gene's germline CDR1 is DFQATT and CDR2 SNEGSKA (reference sequence). The CDR3 has 12 residues.

This chain uses TRBV28 with TRBJ2-5; tentative D call: TRBD2 (5 bases). The CDR3 contains 13 residues. V dropped 3 bases and J dropped 5 bases, with 10 bases sitting between them. CDR1 and CDR2 from the germline V gene are MDHEN and SYDVKM. In DNA, the CDR3 is TGTGCCAGCAGTTTCCCCGGGGTTGAGACCCAGTACTTC. Encoded protein: CASSFPGVETQYF. Full variable domain (rest looked up from reference TRBV28 and TRBJ2-5): DVKVTQSSRYLVKRTGEKVFLECVQDMDHENMFWYRQDPGLGLRLIYFSYDVKMKEKGDIPEGYSVSREKKERFSLILESASTNQTSMYLCASSFPGVETQYFGPGTRLLVL.

This clonotype was seen only a few times. The chain uses TRBV11-2 and TRBJ2-7; D is ambiguous. Germline CDR1 is SGHAT and CDR2 is FQNNGV. Trimming cost V 1 base and J 1 base, with 5 bases left between them. The CDR3 consists of 13 residues. The CDR3 DNA is TGTGCCAGCAGCTTAGCGGCTTCCTACGAGCAGTACTTC. This encodes CASSLAASYEQYF. Using reference TRBV11-2 and TRBJ2-7 for the parts outside the CDR3, the full variable domain is EAGVAQSPRYKIIEKRQSVAFWCNPISGHATLYWYQQILGQGPKLLIQFQNNGVVDDSQLPKDRFSAERLKGVDSTLKIQPAKLEDSAVYLCASSLAASYEQYFGPGTRLTVT.

This clonotype occurred many times. The chain employs TRBV20-1 and TRBJ1-1, with D uncertain. There are 14 residues in the CDR3. Germline V lookup: CDR1 DFQATT, CDR2 SNEGSKA (reference sequence). V dropped 0 bases and J dropped 3 bases, with 11 bases sitting between them. The CDR3 DNA sequence: TGCAGTGCTAGAGATCGCTGGTGGGACACTGAAGCTTTCTTT. This encodes CSARDRWWDTEAFF.

This clonotype was counted a few times. CDR3 sequence: CASSSLSGTVNTIYF. CDR3 nucleotide sequence: TGTGCCAGCAGCTCTCTCTCAGGGACGGTAAACACCATATATTTT. The chain combines TRBV27 with TRBJ1-3, with a tentative D call TRBD1 (5 bases). V dropped 6 bases and J dropped 6 bases, with 18 bases sitting between them. Germline lookup yields CDR1 MNHEY and CDR2 SMNVEV (reference sequence). The CDR3 sequence is 15 residues long.

The chain recombines TRBV6-5 with TRBJ1-5; possible D gene TRBD1, 5 bases. Trimming left V 4 bases short and J 4 bases short, with 11 bases between. CDR1 and CDR2 from the germline V gene are MNHEY and SVGAGI. CDR3 size: 14 residues. This CDR3 is CASSSLTENQPQHF. CDR3 coding DNA: TGTGCCAGCAGTTCCCTGACAGAGAATCAGCCCCAGCATTTT.

The genes are TRBV28 and TRBJ2-7; no firm D call. Germline V gives CDR1 MDHEN, CDR2 SYDVKM. The length of the CDR3 is 14 residues. The V and J ends lost 7 bases and 0 bases respectively, with 13 bases between them. The CDR3 loop is CASTGRLSSYEQYF. As DNA, the CDR3 is TGTGCCAGCACTGGCAGACTGAGCTCCTACGAGCAGTACTTC. Drawing the rest from reference TRBV28 and TRBJ2-7, the complete variable domain is DVKVTQSSRYLVKRTGEKVFLECVQDMDHENMFWYRQDPGLGLRLIYFSYDVKMKEKGDIPEGYSVSREKKERFSLILESASTNQTSMYLCASTGRLSSYEQYFGPGTRLTVT.

The genes are TRBV7-2 and TRBJ2-1; unclear D gene. CDR1 and CDR2 (germline): SGHTA, FQGNSA. This CDR3 comprises 15 residues. Trimming removed 2 bases at V and 4 bases at J, with 12 bases between. This CDR3 reads CASSLSMGSYNEQFF. The CDR3 DNA reads TGTGCCAGCAGCTTAAGTATGGGCAGTTACAATGAGCAGTTCTTC.

This clonotype has at least ten counts. The chain couples TRBV4-2 to TRBJ2-1; 8 positions match TRBD2. The CDR3 spans 17 residues. Germline-derived CDR1 and CDR2 are LGHNA and YNFKEQ. The ends lost 0 bases at V and 8 bases at J; junction bases unmatched: 12. In DNA form, the CDR3 reads TGTGCCAGCAGCCAAGACCCGAGCGGGAGTTCTGTGGATGAGCAGTTCTTC. It yields the protein CASSQDPSGSSVDEQFF.

The chain recombines TRBV5-6 with TRBJ1-1; D remains ambiguous. There are 16 residues in the CDR3. Germline-derived CDR1 and CDR2 are SGHDT and YYEEEE. V lost 1 base to trimming and J lost 0 bases, with 13 bases between them. CDR3 DNA: TGTGCCAGCAGCTTGTGGTTCCGGACCATGAACACTGAAGCTTTCTTT. Its protein product is CASSLWFRTMNTEAFF.

This clonotype was seen more than once but under ten times. This chain joins TRBV6-6 and TRBJ1-2, with D unresolved. Trimming stripped 10 bases from V and 8 bases from J, with 11 bases between. CDR3 length: 10 residues. CDR1 and CDR2 from the germline V gene are MNHNY and SVGAGI (reference sequence). CDR3 in amino acids: CAKAREGYTF. CDR3 sequence (DNA): TGTGCCAAGGCTCGGGAGGGCTACACCTTC.

This clonotype was counted only a few times. V and J are TRBV28 and TRBJ2-5; 11 positions match TRBD1. The CDR3 length is 15 residues. Looked up from germline, CDR1 is MDHEN and CDR2 is SYDVKM. With 5 bases clipped from V and 5 bases from J, the junction kept 7 bases outside the gene matches. The CDR3 loop reads CASSAWTGGYETQYF. The CDR3 DNA reads TGTGCCAGCAGTGCCTGGACAGGGGGCTATGAGACCCAGTACTTC.

The CDR3 bases are TGTGCCGCCTACCACGGGGGGTCCTACGAGCAGTACTTC. It specifies CAAYHGGSYEQYF. The rearrangement links TRBV24-1 to TRBJ2-7; 7 nucleotides line up with TRBD2. CDR1 KGHDR and CDR2 SFDVKD come from the germline V gene. The V gene end was trimmed by 12 bases and the J gene end by 1 base; junction bases not matched to a gene: 8. The CDR3 is 13 amino acids.

This clonotype was counted only a few times. The chain employs TRBV7-8 and TRBJ2-3; a weak D match, TRBD2 (6 bases). Germline V gene lookup returns CDR1 SGHVS and CDR2 FQNEAQ. V lost 3 bases and J 1 base, leaving 11 bases between the germline ends. CDR3 length: 15 amino acids. The CDR3 DNA sequence: TGTGCCAGCAGCTTCGGGGGACGTGGCACAGATACGCAGTATTTT. Translating gives CASSFGGRGTDTQYF.

This clonotype has a handful of counts. CDR3 DNA sequence: TGTGCCAGCAGCCGGGGGGCGTTAGATACGCAGTATTTT. Its translation is CASSRGALDTQYF. J is TRBJ2-3 and V is TRBV7-3; TRBD2 might be the D (7 bases). The CDR3 runs to 13 residues. Trimming shortened V by 5 bases and J by 5 bases, and 11 bases separated the two germline ends. Per the germline V gene, CDR1 is SGHTA and CDR2 is FQGTGA. Using reference TRBV7-3 and TRBJ2-3 for the parts outside the CDR3, the full variable domain is GAGVSQTPSNKVTEKGKYVELRCDPISGHTALYWYRQSLGQGPEFLIYFQGTGAADDSGLPNDRFFAVRPEGSVSTLKIQRTERGDSAVYLCASSRGALDTQYFGPGTRLTVL.

The chain recombines TRBV20-1 with TRBJ1-2; D perhaps matches TRBD1 (6 bases). V was trimmed by 4 bases and J by 4 bases, leaving 13 bases between them. The CDR3 runs 13 residues. Per germline, CDR1 DFQATT and CDR2 SNEGSKA (reference sequence). The CDR3 here is CSATRTETYGYTF. CDR3 DNA sequence: TGCAGTGCTACAAGGACAGAAACCTATGGCTACACCTTC.

This chain joins TRBV20-1 and TRBJ2-1; D ambiguous. V lost 3 bases to trimming and J lost 7 bases, with 16 bases between them. The germline gives CDR1 DFQATT, CDR2 SNEGSKA (reference sequence). The CDR3 length is 14 residues. DNA for the CDR3: TGCAGTGCTAGTTTCGCTAGTCGGGCAAATGAGCAGTTCTTC. The encoded protein is CSASFASRANEQFF.

This clonotype has a handful of counts. The V gene is TRBV3-1, the J gene TRBJ2-5; TRBD1 matches at 9 bases. CDR3 length: 17 residues. Germline CDR1 is LGHDT and CDR2 is YNNKEL (reference sequence). V was clipped by 1 base and J by 3 bases; unmatched bases: 9. The CDR3 bases are TGTGCCAGCAGCCAAGTCTTAGTGACAGGGGGAAAAGAGACCCAGTACTTC. Protein sequence: CASSQVLVTGGKETQYF.

The V and J genes are TRBV20-1 and TRBJ2-1; D may match TRBD1 or TRBD2 (6 bases each). The CDR3 is 14 residues long. Germline assignment: CDR1 DFQATT and CDR2 SNEGSKA (reference sequence). The CDR3 DNA reads as TGCGGCGCCCCTGGAGGGGGGAAATCCAATGAGCAGTTCTTC. Residues: CGAPGGGKSNEQFF.

This clonotype appeared many times. The J gene is TRBJ1-1, the V gene TRBV15; TRBD1 matches 8 bases. The CDR3 loop spans 16 amino acids. The V gene's germline CDR1 is LNHNV and CDR2 YYDKDF (reference sequence). Trimming at V came to 1 base and at J to 4 bases, leaving 8 bases not matched to a gene. The chain's CDR3 is CATSRGSGGSFTEAFF. For the CDR3, the DNA is TGTGCCACCAGCAGAGGTTCAGGGGGCAGTTTCACTGAAGCTTTCTTT. Together with reference TRBV15 and TRBJ1-1, the CDR3 gives the full variable domain: DAMVIQNPRYQVTQFGKPVTLSCSQTLNHNVMYWYQQKSSQAPKLLFHYYDKDFNNEADTPDNFQSRRPNTSFCFLDIRSPGLGDTAMYLCATSRGSGGSFTEAFFGQGTRLTVV.

This clonotype was seen a few times. V and J are TRBV4-1 and TRBJ1-2; D may be TRBD1 (6 bases). The germline V gene encodes CDR1 MGHRA and CDR2 YSYEKL. Trimming shortened V by 4 bases and J by 5 bases, and 11 bases separated the two germline ends. This CDR3 is built from 13 residues. CDR3 amino acids: CASSLQTGYGYTF. DNA of the CDR3: TGCGCCAGCAGCCTACAAACAGGGTATGGCTACACCTTC.

The chain carries TRBV20-1 and TRBJ2-1; D not certain. Germline V gene lookup returns CDR1 DFQATT and CDR2 SNEGSKA (reference sequence). V lost 1 base to trimming and J lost 6 bases, with 7 bases between them. The CDR3 runs to 12 residues. The DNA for the CDR3 is TGCAGTGCTAGAGGGCGAACCAATGAGCAGTTCTTC. Protein product: CSARGRTNEQFF.

This clonotype occurred once. The chain has TRBV20-1 and TRBJ2-1; D might be TRBD2 (6 bases). CDR1 and CDR2 (germline): DFQATT, SNEGSKA (reference sequence). With 6 bases removed from V and 0 bases from J, the gap between germline ends came to 12 bases. This CDR3 region has 14 residues. Here the CDR3 reads CSAETSYSYNEQFF. The DNA for the CDR3 is TGCAGTGCCGAAACTAGCTACTCCTACAATGAGCAGTTCTTC.

This clonotype showed up just a few times. This chain joins TRBV4-1 and TRBJ1-1; 8 positions match TRBD1. CDR1 MGHRA and CDR2 YSYEKL come from the germline V gene. V lost 4 bases to trimming and J lost 3 bases; unmatched junction nucleotides: 19. The CDR3 is 19 amino acids. The CDR3 region has the DNA TGCGCCAGCAGCCCACGAAAAATAACGGGACAGGCTCCGGACACTGAAGCTTTCTTT. Translation: CASSPRKITGQAPDTEAFF.

This rearrangement joins TRBV12-3 or TRBV12-4 to TRBJ2-7; 7 nucleotides match TRBD1. V lost 5 bases, J lost 7 bases, and 8 bases stayed unmatched. There are 13 residues in the CDR3. CDR3 in DNA: TGTGCCAGCAGTACTGTTCGGGACAGTGAGCAGTACTTC. It encodes CASSTVRDSEQYF.

At least ten counts were recorded for this clonotype. The V call is TRBV12-3 or TRBV12-4, the J call TRBJ2-3; 12 positions match TRBD2. Losses at the gene ends were 6 bases for V and 3 bases for J; bases not matched to a gene: 7. The CDR3 length is 16 residues. The CDR3 DNA reads as TGTGCCAGCAGCATACTAGCGGGAGGTAGTACAGATACGCAGTATTTT. This sequence encodes CASSILAGGSTDTQYF.

The chain carries TRBV4-3 and TRBJ1-4, with a weak D call TRBD1 (6 bases). With 5 bases removed from V and 0 bases from J, the gap between germline ends came to 13 bases. The CDR3 runs to 16 residues. CDR1 and CDR2 from the germline V gene are LGHNA and YSLEER. CDR3 nucleotides: TGCGCCAGCAGCTACTACAGGGTTGCAACTAATGAAAAACTGTTTTTT. Its translation is CASSYYRVATNEKLFF.

Points on this clonotype: One end of the junction is discordant with germline, which a read error may explain. This chain links TRBV28 with TRBJ2-5; 14 bases are a match to TRBD2. This CDR3 region has 16 residues. Germline CDR1 MDHEN, CDR2 SYDVKM. CDR3 amino acids: CASSTGTSGGGETRYF. The DNA for the CDR3 is TGTGCCAGCAGTACCGGGACTAGCGGGGGAGGAGAGACCCGGTACTTC.

This sequence joins TRBV20-1 and TRBJ2-5, with TRBD2 matching 12 bases. Germline V gene lookup returns CDR1 DFQATT and CDR2 SNEGSKA (reference sequence). This CDR3 contains 17 residues. The V and J ends lost 1 base and 7 bases, in that order; junction bases with no gene match: 13. The CDR3 DNA reads TGCAGTGCTAGAGTGGCGGGAACTAGCGGGAGGTTCGGGACCCAGTACTTC. It is translated as CSARVAGTSGRFGTQYF.